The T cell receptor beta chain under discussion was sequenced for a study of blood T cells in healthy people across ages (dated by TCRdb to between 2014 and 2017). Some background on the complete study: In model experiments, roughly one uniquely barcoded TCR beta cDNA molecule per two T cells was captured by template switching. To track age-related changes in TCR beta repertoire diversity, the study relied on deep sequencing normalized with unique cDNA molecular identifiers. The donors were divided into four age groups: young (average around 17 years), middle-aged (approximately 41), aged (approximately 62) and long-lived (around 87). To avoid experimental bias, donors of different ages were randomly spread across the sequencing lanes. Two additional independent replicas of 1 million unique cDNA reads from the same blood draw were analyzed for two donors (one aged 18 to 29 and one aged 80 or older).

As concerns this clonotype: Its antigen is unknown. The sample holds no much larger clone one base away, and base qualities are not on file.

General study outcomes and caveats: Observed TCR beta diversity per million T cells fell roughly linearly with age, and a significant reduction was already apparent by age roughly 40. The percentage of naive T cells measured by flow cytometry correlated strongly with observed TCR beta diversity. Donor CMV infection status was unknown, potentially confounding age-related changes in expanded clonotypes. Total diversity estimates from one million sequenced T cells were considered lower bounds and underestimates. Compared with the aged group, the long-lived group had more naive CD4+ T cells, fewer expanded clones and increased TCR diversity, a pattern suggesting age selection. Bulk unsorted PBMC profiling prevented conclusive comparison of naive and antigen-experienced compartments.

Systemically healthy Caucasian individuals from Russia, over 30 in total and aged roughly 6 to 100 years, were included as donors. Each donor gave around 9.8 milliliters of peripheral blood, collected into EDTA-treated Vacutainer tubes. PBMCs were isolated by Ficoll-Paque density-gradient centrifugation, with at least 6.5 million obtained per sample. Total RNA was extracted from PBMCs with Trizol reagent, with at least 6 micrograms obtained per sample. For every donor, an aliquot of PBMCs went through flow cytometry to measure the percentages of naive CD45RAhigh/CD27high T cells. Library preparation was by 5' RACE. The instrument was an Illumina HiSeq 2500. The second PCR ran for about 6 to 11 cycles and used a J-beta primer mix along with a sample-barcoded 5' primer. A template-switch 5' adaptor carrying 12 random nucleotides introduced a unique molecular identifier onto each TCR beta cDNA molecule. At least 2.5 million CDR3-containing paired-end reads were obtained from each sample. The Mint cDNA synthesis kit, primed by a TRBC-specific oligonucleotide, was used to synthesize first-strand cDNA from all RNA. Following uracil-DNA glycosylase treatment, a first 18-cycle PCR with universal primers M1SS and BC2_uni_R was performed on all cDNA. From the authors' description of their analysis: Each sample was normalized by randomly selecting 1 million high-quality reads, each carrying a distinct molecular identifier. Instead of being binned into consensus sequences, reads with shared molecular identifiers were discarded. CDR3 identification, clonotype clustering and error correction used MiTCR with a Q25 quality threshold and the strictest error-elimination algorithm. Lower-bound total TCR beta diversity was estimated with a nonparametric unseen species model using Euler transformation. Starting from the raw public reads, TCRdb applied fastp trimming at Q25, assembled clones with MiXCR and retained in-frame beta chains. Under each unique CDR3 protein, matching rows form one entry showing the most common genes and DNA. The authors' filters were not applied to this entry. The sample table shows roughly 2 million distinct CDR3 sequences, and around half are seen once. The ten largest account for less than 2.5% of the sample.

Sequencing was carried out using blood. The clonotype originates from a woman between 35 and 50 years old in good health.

The DNA sequence is given as TGCGCCAGCGCTATTGAAGGGGGCGCAACCAAAAACATTCAGTACTTC. This encodes CASAIEGGATKNIQYF. The chain employs TRBV5-1 and TRBJ2-4, and TRBD1 matches 7 of the central bases. Including cysteine and phenylalanine, the CDR3 has 16 amino acids. Only CDR3 DNA remains: 48 bases, in frame from the first base. V lost 7 bases and J lost 2 bases, and the count of bases not matched to a germline gene is 12. According to the germline V gene, CDR1 reads SGHRS and CDR2 reads YFSETQ. The entire variable domain, with the stretches around the CDR3 drawn from the reference TRBV5-1 and TRBJ2-4 proteins, is KAGVTQTPRYLIKTRGQQVTLSCSPISGHRSVSWYQQTPGQGLQFLFEYFSETQRNKGNFPGRFSGRQFSNSRSEMNVSTLELGDSALYLCASAIEGGATKNIQYFGAGTRLSVL.